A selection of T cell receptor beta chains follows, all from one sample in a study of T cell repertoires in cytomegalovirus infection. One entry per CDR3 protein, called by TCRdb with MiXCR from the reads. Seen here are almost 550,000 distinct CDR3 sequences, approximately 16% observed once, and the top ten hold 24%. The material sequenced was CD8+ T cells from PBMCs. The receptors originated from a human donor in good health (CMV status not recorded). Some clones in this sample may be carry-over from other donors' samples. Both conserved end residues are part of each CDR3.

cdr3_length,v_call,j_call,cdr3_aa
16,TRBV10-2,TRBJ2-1,CASSESRGRLVNEQFF
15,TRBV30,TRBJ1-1,CAWRRGGGENTEAFF
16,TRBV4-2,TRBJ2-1,CASSQEVAGEDNEQFF
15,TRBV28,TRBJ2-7,CASSFRLAESYEQYF
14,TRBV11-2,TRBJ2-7,CASSSGLARPEQYF
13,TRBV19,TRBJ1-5,CASGISRGQPQHF
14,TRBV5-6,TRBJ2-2,CASSFFRGTGELFF
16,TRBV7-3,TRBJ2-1,CASSLRAGSSYNEQFF
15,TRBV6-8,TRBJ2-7,CASSYGSGSSYEQYF
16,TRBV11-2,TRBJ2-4,CASSSTWDGTKNIQYF
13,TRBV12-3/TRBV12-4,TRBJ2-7,CASRPTASYEQYF
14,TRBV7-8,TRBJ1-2,CASSSSRGNYGYTF
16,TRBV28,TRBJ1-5,CASGGGGMEGNQPQHF
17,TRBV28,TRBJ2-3,CASSLTLAGVLADTQYF
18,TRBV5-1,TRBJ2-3,CASSPRLAGGPDTDTQYF
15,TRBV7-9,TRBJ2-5,CASSRRQGDQETQYF
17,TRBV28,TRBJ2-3,CASTTSGHPPPTDTQYF
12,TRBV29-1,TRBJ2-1,CSVAGGYNEQFF
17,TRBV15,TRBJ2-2,CATSRDRTRPNTGELFF
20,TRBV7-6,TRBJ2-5,CASSTMLGLAGGRRQETQYF
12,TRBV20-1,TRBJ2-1,CSARNSYNEQFF
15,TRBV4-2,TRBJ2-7,CASSQGSGGTYEQYF
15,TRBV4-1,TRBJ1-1,CASSQVPGDNTEAFF
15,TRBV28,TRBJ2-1,CASTPGDGAYNEQFF
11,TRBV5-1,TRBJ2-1,CASSLNKEQFF
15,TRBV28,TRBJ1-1,CASSLHRVRNTEAFF
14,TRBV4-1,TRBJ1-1,CASSQAQGATEAFF
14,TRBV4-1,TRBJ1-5,CASSDPGSNQPQHF
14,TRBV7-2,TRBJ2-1,CASSPDLSYNEQFF
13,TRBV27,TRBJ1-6,CASRDSLSSPPHF
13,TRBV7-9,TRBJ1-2,CASSLVVSYGYTF
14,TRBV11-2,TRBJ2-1,CASSLVSNYNEQFF
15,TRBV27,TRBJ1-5,CASSSYNTSNQPQHF
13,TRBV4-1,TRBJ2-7,CASSRPQGSEQYF
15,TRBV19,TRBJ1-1,CASSIRKTFRTEAFF
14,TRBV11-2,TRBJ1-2,CASSPDRGNYGYTF
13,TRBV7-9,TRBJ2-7,CASSHRVYYEQYF